Below are 3 T cell receptor beta chains sequenced from a single sample in a study of blood T cell repertoires in COVID-19. The assay was immunoSEQ multiplex PCR, and TCRdb's table has in-frame clones only and misses some. The table lists 120,000 or so clones, roughly 90% of them singletons. The sequenced sample was peripheral blood. These receptor sequences come from a man in his forties with acute or convalescent COVID-19.

The chain couples TRBV20-1 to TRBJ2-5; D is possibly TRBD2 (7 bases). V was shortened by 3 bases and J by 3 bases, with 14 bases between the two germline ends. The germline gives CDR1 DFQATT, CDR2 SNEGSKA (reference sequence). CDR3 length: 14 amino acids. CDR3 amino acids: CSASRGGGEETQYF. Here the CDR3 DNA reads TGCAGTGCTAGTAGGGGCGGGGGCGAAGAGACCCAGTACTTC.

The V and J genes are TRBV30 and TRBJ2-3; TRBD2 matches at 11 bases. This CDR3 spans 13 amino acids. CDR1 and CDR2 from the germline V gene are GTSNPN and SVGIG (reference sequence). J gave up 6 bases and V 8 bases, and 7 bases lay outside the gene matches. The CDR3 DNA reads TGTGCCGGGACTAGCGGCCGGTCGGATACGCAGTATTTT. Amino acid sequence: CAGTSGRSDTQYF.

The chain has TRBV6-5 and TRBJ1-6; 7 positions agree with TRBD1. The germline gives CDR1 MNHEY, CDR2 SVGAGI. The CDR3 extends over 14 amino acids. V lost 5 bases, J lost 10 bases, and 8 bases stayed unmatched. The DNA of the CDR3 is TGTGCCAGCAGTACCCCGGGACAGAAATCACCCCTCCACTTT. Translated: CASSTPGQKSPLHF.